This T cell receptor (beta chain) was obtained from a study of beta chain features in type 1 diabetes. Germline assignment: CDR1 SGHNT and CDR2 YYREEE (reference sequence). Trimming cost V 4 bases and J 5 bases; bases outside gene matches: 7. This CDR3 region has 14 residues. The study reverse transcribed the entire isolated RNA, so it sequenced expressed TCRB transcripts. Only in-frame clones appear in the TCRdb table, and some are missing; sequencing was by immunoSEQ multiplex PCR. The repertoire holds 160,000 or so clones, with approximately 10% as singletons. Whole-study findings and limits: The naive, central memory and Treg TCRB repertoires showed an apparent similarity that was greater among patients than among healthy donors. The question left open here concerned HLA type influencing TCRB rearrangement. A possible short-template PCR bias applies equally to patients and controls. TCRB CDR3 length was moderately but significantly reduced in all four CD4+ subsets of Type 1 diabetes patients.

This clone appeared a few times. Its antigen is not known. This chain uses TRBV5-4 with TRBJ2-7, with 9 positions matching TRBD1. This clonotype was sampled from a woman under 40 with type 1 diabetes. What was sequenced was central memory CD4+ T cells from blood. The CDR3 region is CASSRGQGLDEQYF. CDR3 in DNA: TGTGCCAGCAGCCGGGGACAGGGTCTCGACGAGCAGTACTTC.